This T cell receptor beta chain derives from a study of T cells after yellow fever vaccination. Whole-study findings and limits: Primary-vaccination clones mostly resurfaced post-booster (approximately 96% CD4, roughly 90% CD8).

This clonotype was picked up many times. Antigen specificity is unknown. TCRdb re-derived calls from the 5' RACE reads in MiXCR, one entry per CDR3 protein. This sample yields about 130,000 distinct CDR3 sequences, of which about 8.2% are seen a single time; roughly 43% belongs to the top ten. The material was CD8+ T cells sorted from PBMCs, obtained on the day of the yellow fever booster vaccination. The receptor's source is a man between 18 and 35 years old who received the YFV17D yellow fever vaccine.

The CDR3 spells CSVGVGVHNEQFF. CDR3 DNA: TGCAGCGTTGGTGTCGGGGTCCACAATGAGCAGTTCTTC. The V and J genes are TRBV29-1 and TRBJ2-1; tentative D call: TRBD2 (5 bases). Trimming took off 4 bases at V and 5 bases at J, with 12 bases between the two ends. This CDR3 has 13 amino acids. In germline, CDR1 is SQVTM, CDR2 ANQGSEA.